This T cell receptor (beta chain) was recorded in a study of shared clonotypes between healthy human individuals. At the level of the study: Three plates were used per donor for CD4 naive, three for CD4 memory, two for CD8 naive and one for CD8 memory. Overall study findings and caveats: The four-donor shared clonotypes exceeded non-shared clonotypes in generation probability, with non-shared ones scoring lower. Estimated richness values were generally larger in naive subsets than in memory subsets.

CDR1 is DFQATT and CDR2 is SNEGSKA in the germline V gene (reference sequence). The CDR3 covers 11 residues. Sequencing was performed with immunoSEQ multiplex PCR; in TCRdb, only in-frame clones are kept and a portion is missing. The repertoire holds about 1.5 million clones, roughly 97% seen once, with roughly 1.2% in the top ten. To note about this clone: Its antigen is still unknown. One end of the junction is discordant with germline, which a read error may explain.

The rearrangement links TRBV20-1 to TRBJ1-1; no firm D call. Sequenced input: naive CD4+ T cells sorted from blood. Subset specified: CD45RA+ positively selected. The source of this sequence is a man between 25 and 39 years old in good health. The CDR3 DNA is TGCAGTGCTAGAGTGTTTGGTTTCGGACTCTTT. Translating it yields CSARVFGFGLF.